This T cell receptor beta chain was identified in a study of neurological immune-mediated disorders. Looked up from germline, CDR1 is DFQATT and CDR2 is SNEGSKA (reference sequence). The CDR3 loop spans 14 amino acids. Trimming left V 6 bases short and J 1 base short, with 13 bases between. Time point in this sample: longitudinal time-point 1 (baseline). For the unsorted libraries, 2 million PBMCs stored at -80 C served as input. It was by 5'RACE with 10-nucleotide random UMIs that the cDNA was made. TCRdb used MiXCR to reprocess the 5' RACE reads, holding one entry per CDR3 protein. The table shows 55,000 to 80,000 distinct CDR3 sequences, with about 13% occurring only once. This clonotype showed up many times.

The TCR comes from a female donor with HTLV-1-associated myelopathy (HAM/TSP). Sequencing was done on a sample of PBMCs. This chain connects TRBV20-1 to TRBJ1-5; D gene unclear. CDR3 in DNA: TGCAGTGCCCTGGACCCTGCGAGCAATCAGCCCCAGCATTTT. As protein: CSALDPASNQPQHF.